The rows below give T cell receptor beta chains drawn from one sample of a study of blood T cell repertoires in COVID-19. Generated by immunoSEQ multiplex PCR, the TCRdb table keeps only in-frame clones and is missing some. The table includes roughly 130,000 clones, roughly 84% detected once. Sequencing input: PBMCs or T cells enriched from blood (not recorded which). The receptor source for this set is a woman in her 30s who had recovered from COVID-19. Both conserved end residues are part of each CDR3. The D gene is left open where the match is weak. Part of the rows lack a size; the others show once, few, many or a class for expanded clones.

clone size	D gene	J gene	V gene	CDR3 protein	CDR3 DNA
NA	NA	TRBJ1-1	TRBV5-1	CASSLQGNTEAFF	TGCGCCAGCAGCCTCCAGGGGAACACTGAAGCTTTCTTT
NA	NA	TRBJ2-5	TRBV4-2	CASSQDYTTITTQYF	TGTGCCAGCAGCCAAGATTACACAACCATTACGACCCAGTACTTC
NA	TRBD1	TRBJ2-7	TRBV10-3	CAISESWDSNYEQYF	TGTGCCATCAGTGAGTCCTGGGACAGCAACTACGAGCAGTACTTC
NA	NA	TRBJ1-3	TRBV19	CASTRTFGGGGNTIYF	TGTGCCAGTACCCGGACGTTCGGGGGAGGTGGAAACACCATATATTTT
NA	NA	TRBJ1-1	TRBV7-8	CASSLTRGTEAFF	TGTGCCAGCAGCCTAACTCGGGGGACTGAAGCTTTCTTT
NA	NA	TRBJ1-3	TRBV5-8	CASSLGGRNAGNTIYF	TGTGCCAGCAGCTTGGGAGGGCGGAACGCCGGAAACACCATATATTTT
NA	TRBD1	TRBJ1-1	TRBV18	CASSPWGQGGTEAFF	TGTGCCAGCTCACCATGGGGACAGGGTGGTACTGAAGCTTTCTTT
NA	TRBD1	TRBJ2-7	TRBV30	CAWHRDRGYEQYF	TGTGCCTGGCACCGGGACAGGGGGTACGAGCAGTACTTC
once	NA	TRBJ2-2	TRBV19	CASSTRTSPTGELFF	TGTGCCAGTAGTACAAGGACATCCCCCACCGGGGAGCTGTTTTTT
NA	NA	TRBJ1-2	TRBV28	CASTPTVANYGYTF	TGTGCCAGCACCCCGACAGTAGCTAACTATGGCTACACCTTC
NA	TRBD1	TRBJ1-6	TRBV18	CASSLDRATSPLHF	TGTGCCAGCTCACTGGACAGGGCGACATCACCCCTCCACTTT
NA	TRBD2	TRBJ2-3	TRBV28	CASRQHGVARGGDTQYF	TGTGCCAGCAGACAACATGGGGTAGCGCGCGGGGGAGATACGCAGTATTTT
NA	TRBD1	TRBJ1-1	TRBV18	CASSQGAGDAFF	TGTGCCAGCTCACAGGGGGCAGGGGACGCTTTCTTT
NA	NA	TRBJ1-2	TRBV6-5	CASSNGLQKDGYTF	TGTGCCAGCAGTAATGGACTGCAAAAGGATGGCTACACCTTC
NA	TRBD1	TRBJ1-6	TRBV19	CASSLGTGNSPLHF	TGTGCCAGTAGTCTAGGGACAGGGAACTCACCCCTCCACTTT
NA	NA	TRBJ1-6	TRBV7-9	CASSPDNNSPLHF	TGTGCCAGCAGCCCAGATAATAATTCACCCCTCCACTTT
few	NA	TRBJ2-6	TRBV5-4	CASSLVGAAYGANVLTF	TGTGCCAGCAGCTTGGTGGGAGCCGCTTATGGGGCCAACGTCCTGACTTTC
NA	TRBD1	TRBJ1-4	TRBV19	CASAQGADEKLFF	TGTGCCAGTGCCCAGGGGGCCGATGAAAAACTGTTTTTT
NA	TRBD1	TRBJ2-2	TRBV6-4	CASSDRQGSTGELFF	TGTGCCAGCAGTGACCGACAGGGTTCAACCGGGGAGCTGTTTTTT
NA	TRBD2	TRBJ2-3	TRBV11-2	CASSLGLAKTDTQYF	TGTGCCAGCAGCTTAGGACTAGCTAAGACAGATACGCAGTATTTT
few	NA	TRBJ2-1	TRBV7-3	CASSRGLSSYNEQFF	TGTGCCAGCAGCCGAGGACTGAGCTCCTACAATGAGCAGTTCTTC
NA	NA	TRBJ1-1	TRBV6-5	CASSYKDGTEAFF	TGTGCCAGCAGTTATAAAGACGGGACTGAAGCTTTCTTT
NA	TRBD1	TRBJ1-2	TRBV9	CASSAIPGQGVYGYTF	TGTGCCAGCAGCGCAATTCCGGGACAGGGCGTCTATGGCTACACCTTC
NA	NA	TRBJ1-3	TRBV18	CASSQIRDNRNTIYF	TGTGCCAGCTCACAGATCCGGGACAACCGAAACACCATATATTTT
NA	TRBD1	TRBJ2-7	TRBV28	CASNDRDRSSYEQYF	TGTGCCAGCAATGACCGGGACAGGAGCTCCTACGAGCAGTACTTC
NA	NA	TRBJ2-6	TRBV5-4	CASRTDIRSGANVLTF	TGTGCCAGCAGAACGGACATACGCTCTGGGGCCAACGTCCTGACTTTC
NA	NA	TRBJ1-4	TRBV18	CASSHTTGTNEKLFF	TGTGCCAGCTCACACACGACAGGAACTAATGAAAAACTGTTTTTT
NA	TRBD1	TRBJ2-2	TRBV19	CASSPGTGGLFGELFF	TGTGCCAGTAGCCCCGGGACAGGGGGCCTTTTCGGGGAGCTGTTTTTT